This T cell receptor beta chain was captured in a study of identical twins. From the 5' RACE reads, TCRdb called clonotypes with MiXCR, one entry per CDR3 protein. The sample has approximately 600,000 distinct CDR3 sequences, roughly 6.6% seen once. This clonotype showed up just a few times. The CDR3 covers 15 residues. These data were likewise used in another study, on yellow fever vaccine responses in identical twins.

This rearrangement joins TRBV21-1 to TRBJ2-2; whether TRBD2, the table's D call, matches the DNA was not checked. TRBV21-1 is designated a pseudogene. This TCR came from a young woman in good health. Sequencing input: PBMCs. DNA of the CDR3: TGTGCCGTACTTACTAGCGGGGGGTTTACCGGGGAGCTGTTTTTT. The encoded protein is CAVLTSGGFTGELFF.